This T cell receptor (beta chain) was sequenced in a study of spatial heterogeneity in lung cancer. Trimming pared 4 bases from V and 0 bases from J, leaving 15 bases between. Germline V gene data show CDR1 as MNHEY and CDR2 as SVGEGT. The CDR3 runs to 16 residues. Study results and caveats: Tumor TCRs that were ubiquitous and expanded showed up in blood more at resection than follow-up.

Time point of the sample: blood at routine non-recurrence follow-up after resection. The input material, whole RNA from tumor, nontumor lung or frozen PBMC, was sequenced unsorted. This clonotype was counted ten times or more. Its cognate antigen is unknown. Using its own MiXCR run on the 5' RACE reads, TCRdb lists one record per CDR3 protein. The table includes 110,000 or so distinct CDR3 sequences, 10% to 13% detected once. The sample in question was PBMCs, obtained at follow-up. The chain carries TRBV6-2 or TRBV6-3 and TRBJ1-2, with a tentative D call TRBD1 (6 bases). The sequence was collected from a female donor with early-stage non-small cell lung cancer. CDR3 in amino acids: CASSSVGTNANYGYTF. CDR3 in DNA: TGTGCCAGCAGTTCGGTTGGGACAAATGCTAACTATGGCTACACCTTC.